The 26 T cell receptor beta chains presented below share a single source sample, sequenced in a study of T-cell reconstitution after alpha-beta-depleted transplantation in children. Library preparation (for TCRbeta) was performed with unique molecular identifiers. TCRdb fed the PCR reads into MiXCR, producing one record per CDR3 protein. The sample lists 550,000 to 600,000 distinct CDR3 sequences, 23% occurring once. The sample consisted of PBMCs, mostly from graft donor cells, taken 360 days after TCRalphabeta/CD19-depleted stem cell transplant. These receptors were obtained from a boy younger than two who had a stem cell transplant for acute myeloid leukemia, so the T cells may come from the graft donor.

This clonotype has just a few counts. This chain joins TRBV12-3 or TRBV12-4 and TRBJ2-1; 8 bases are a match to TRBD1. With V trimmed by 5 bases and J by 9 bases, 9 bases remained unmatched. This CDR3 has 14 amino acids. The DNA for the CDR3 is TGTGCCAGCAGTGCGACAGGGGTACGGGGTGAGCAGTTCTTC. Amino acids: CASSATGVRGEQFF.

This clonotype was seen ten or more times. The genes are TRBV5-1 and TRBJ2-2; D not resolved. The CDR3 spans 12 residues. Germline-derived CDR1 and CDR2 are SGHRS and YFSETQ. The V and J ends lost 4 bases and 6 bases respectively, with 7 bases between them. This chain's CDR3 is CASSRISGELFF. The DNA for the CDR3 is TGCGCCAGCAGCCGAATATCCGGGGAGCTGTTTTTT.

The chain employs TRBV6-2 or TRBV6-3 and TRBJ2-7; no clear D. Germline lookup yields CDR1 MNHEY and CDR2 SVGEGT. The V end lost 0 bases, the J end lost 3 bases, and 15 bases lay between the germline ends. There are 16 residues in the CDR3. The CDR3 reads CASSYSIYSSIYEQYV. The CDR3 DNA reads as TGTGCCAGCAGTTACTCGATTTACAGTTCTATCTACGAGCAGTACGTC.

This chain uses TRBV20-1 with TRBJ2-1; possible D gene TRBD1, 6 bases. Germline CDR1 DFQATT, CDR2 SNEGSKA (reference sequence). The V gene lost 6 bases and the J gene lost 7 bases, with 19 bases spanning the gap. The CDR3 covers 14 residues. CDR3 coding DNA: TGCAGTGCCCATAGCTGGGGGCCGGGTAATGAGCAGTTCTTC. This encodes CSAHSWGPGNEQFF.

V usage is TRBV28 and J usage is TRBJ1-1; D remains ambiguous. Germline V gene lookup returns CDR1 MDHEN and CDR2 SYDVKM. The V end was cut by 6 bases, the J end by 10 bases, with 15 bases between. The CDR3 length is 12 residues. The CDR3 loop reads CASREPMIGAFF. CDR3 in DNA: TGTGCCAGCAGGGAACCCATGATAGGAGCTTTCTTT.

Many counts were recorded for this clonotype. The genes are TRBV20-1 and TRBJ2-7; TRBD1 matches at 12 bases. This CDR3 has 13 residues. V trimming: 5 bases; J trimming: 7 bases; junction bases outside the gene matches: 6. CDR1 and CDR2 from the germline V gene are DFQATT and SNEGSKA (reference sequence). CDR3 sequence reads: CSAPGQGAEEQYF. CDR3 in DNA: TGCAGTGCTCCGGGACAGGGGGCAGAAGAGCAGTACTTC.

The chain joins TRBV11-1 to TRBJ2-2, with TRBD2 identical over 7 bases. This CDR3 has 17 amino acids. V lost 1 base and J lost 1; bases outside the gene matches: 6. Germline V lookup: CDR1 SGHAT, CDR2 FQDESV (reference sequence). The CDR3 sequence: CASSLVPGTKNTGELFF. CDR3 DNA: TGTGCCAGCAGCTTAGTCCCGGGGACTAAGAACACCGGGGAGCTGTTTTTT.

This clonotype showed up many times. V and J are TRBV12-3 or TRBV12-4 and TRBJ2-7; D may match TRBD1 or TRBD2 (5 bases each). V was trimmed by 5 bases and J by 3 bases, leaving 17 bases between them. This CDR3 has 15 residues. The CDR3 sequence is CASSPSTVAYYEQYF. For the CDR3, the DNA is TGTGCCAGCAGTCCATCGACAGTAGCGTACTACGAGCAGTACTTC.

The chain carries TRBV7-7 and TRBJ2-1; 10 bases are a match to TRBD1. There are 13 residues in the CDR3. The V gene's germline CDR1 is SSHAT and CDR2 FNYEAQ (reference sequence). V was pared by 5 bases and J by 10 bases, with 5 bases of the junction left unmatched. In nucleotides, the CDR3 is TGTGCCAGCAGCCCGGGACAGGGGTTGGAGCAGTTCTTC. Translation gives CASSPGQGLEQFF.

The DNA of the CDR3 is TGCAGTGCTCCCGCCCCCTCCACAGATACGCAGTATTTT. This translates into CSAPAPSTDTQYF. The rearrangement links TRBV20-1 to TRBJ2-3; no clear D gene. The CDR3 totals 13 residues. CDR1 and CDR2 (germline): DFQATT, SNEGSKA (reference sequence). Between the trimmed V and J ends, which lost 5 bases and 2 bases, there was a span of 11 bases.

This chain connects TRBV7-2 to TRBJ2-2; 7 bases are shared with TRBD1. The germline V gene encodes CDR1 SGHTA and CDR2 FQGNSA. The length of the CDR3 is 16 residues. J was trimmed by 7 bases and V by 0 bases; bases with no gene match: 8. The CDR3 reads CASSLAGTVRFGELFF. For the CDR3, the DNA is TGTGCCAGCAGCTTAGCTGGGACAGTTCGTTTCGGGGAGCTGTTTTTT. The full variable domain, its missing parts supplied by reference TRBV7-2 and TRBJ2-2, is GAGVSQSPSNKVTEKGKDVELRCDPISGHTALYWYRQSLGQGLEFLIYFQGNSAPDKSGLPSDRFSAERTGGSVSTLTIQRTQQEDSAVYLCASSLAGTVRFGELFFGEGSRLTVL.

This clonotype was counted many times. The chain has TRBV7-3 and TRBJ2-1; 8 bases line up with TRBD1. CDR1 and CDR2 from the germline V gene are SGHTA and FQGTGA. After removal of 6 bases from V and 9 bases from J, the junction contained 7 bases not matched to a gene. This CDR3 contains 13 residues. Here the CDR3 reads CASSRQGSGEQFF. The DNA for the CDR3 is TGTGCCAGCAGTCGACAGGGGTCAGGTGAGCAGTTCTTC. Combining the CDR3 with reference TRBV7-3 and TRBJ2-1 gives the whole variable domain GAGVSQTPSNKVTEKGKYVELRCDPISGHTALYWYRQSLGQGPEFLIYFQGTGAADDSGLPNDRFFAVRPEGSVSTLKIQRTERGDSAVYLCASSRQGSGEQFFGPGTRLTVL.

This clonotype was detected many times. The chain employs TRBV6-2 or TRBV6-3 and TRBJ1-1; maybe TRBD1 (5 bases). Germline V lookup: CDR1 MNHEY, CDR2 SVGEGT. V was pared by 5 bases and J by 0 bases, with 10 bases between. The CDR3 totals 14 residues. CDR3 in DNA: TGTGCCAGCAGTCGGACACACCTGAACACTGAAGCTTTCTTT. Its protein is CASSRTHLNTEAFF.

This CDR3 reads CASRATGINQPQHF. DNA of the CDR3: TGCGCCAGCAGGGCCACAGGGATCAATCAGCCCCAGCATTTT. V is TRBV4-1 and J is TRBJ1-5; possibly TRBD1 for D (6 bases). This CDR3 comprises 14 residues. Germline V gene data show CDR1 as MGHRA and CDR2 as YSYEKL. V was shortened by 6 bases and J by 3 bases, with 12 bases between the two germline ends.

In its sample, this clonotype was seen a few times. V usage is TRBV12-3 or TRBV12-4 and J usage is TRBJ1-3, with D possibly being TRBD1 (5 bases). The CDR3 extends over 11 amino acids. Trimming cost V 3 bases and J 9 bases, with 6 bases left between them. For the CDR3, the DNA is TGTGCCAGCAGTTTGGGGGTCACCATATATTTT. Its translation is CASSLGVTIYF.

In this sample, this clonotype turned up many times. The genes are TRBV6-2 or TRBV6-3 and TRBJ2-1; TRBD2 aligns across 12 bases. The V and J ends lost 6 bases and 7 bases, in that order; junction bases with no gene match: 7. The CDR3 extends over 15 amino acids. CDR1 MNHEY and CDR2 SVGEGT come from the germline V gene. CDR3 nucleotides: TGTGCCAGCAGCCGGGGACTAGCGGGTTCGAATGAGCAGTTCTTC. The encoded protein is CASSRGLAGSNEQFF.

The chain uses TRBV5-1 and TRBJ2-2; 8 nucleotides match TRBD2. This CDR3 has 12 residues. V lost 7 bases and J lost 7; bases outside the gene matches: 3. Germline V gene sequence: CDR1 SGHRS, CDR2 YFSETQ. DNA for the CDR3: TGCGCCAGCTTCAGCGGGGGCGGGGAGCTGTTTTTT. This translates into CASFSGGGELFF.

This clonotype has only a few counts. In nucleotides, the CDR3 is TGTGCCATCACGGGGACTAGCGGGGGGGATACGCAGTATTTT. It codes for CAITGTSGGDTQYF. The J gene is TRBJ2-3, the V gene TRBV10-3; 15 bases are shared with TRBD2. The CDR3 has 14 residues. Germline-derived CDR1 and CDR2 are ENHRY and SYGVKD. V lost 7 bases, J lost 6 bases, and 2 bases stayed unmatched.

This clonotype was seen a single time. J is TRBJ1-2 and V is TRBV7-6, with D unclear. Germline-derived CDR1 and CDR2 are SGHVS and FNYEAQ. The CDR3 length is 13 residues. V was trimmed by 0 bases and J by 8 bases, leaving 10 bases between them. CDR3 region: CASSLAPEGGYTF. CDR3 coding DNA: TGTGCCAGCAGCTTAGCGCCTGAAGGGGGCTACACCTTC.

This clonotype was counted a few times. The chain employs TRBV12-3 or TRBV12-4 and TRBJ2-3, with TRBD1 matching 12 bases. V dropped 3 bases and J dropped 0; count of bases not matched to a gene: 4. This CDR3 region has 17 residues. CDR3 in DNA: TGTGCCAGCAGTTTTTCGGGACAGGGGGCAAGCACAGATACGCAGTATTTT. Translating it yields CASSFSGQGASTDTQYF.

The V call is TRBV4-3, the J call TRBJ2-1, with 7 nucleotides matching TRBD2. This CDR3 has 16 residues. Looked up from germline, CDR1 is LGHNA and CDR2 is YSLEER. The V and J ends lost 2 bases and 2 bases, in that order; junction bases with no gene match: 6. The CDR3 DNA reads as TGCGCCAGCAGCCAACGGACTAGTTACCCCTACAATGAGCAGTTCTTC. Translation gives CASSQRTSYPYNEQFF.

This chain joins TRBV7-9 and TRBJ2-7; possible D gene TRBD1, 6 bases. Looked up from germline, CDR1 is SEHNR and CDR2 is FQNEAQ (reference sequence). CDR3 size: 12 residues. The germline V and J ends were trimmed by 9 bases and 7 bases, with 16 bases remaining between them. As DNA, the CDR3 is TGTGCCAGGAGGGGGTCAGGGTGTGAGCAGTACGTC. Translating gives CARRGSGCEQYV.

Only a few counts were recorded for this clonotype. V gene TRBV20-1 combines with J gene TRBJ2-1, with 12 bases identical to TRBD2. The CDR3 sequence is 21 residues long. V lost 2 bases to trimming and J lost 0 bases; unmatched junction nucleotides: 17. The germline CDR1 and CDR2 sequences are DFQATT and SNEGSKA (reference sequence). This CDR3 is CSARSSLPETSGGSSYNEQFF. The CDR3 DNA reads TGCAGTGCTAGATCTTCCTTGCCCGAGACTAGCGGGGGAAGCTCCTACAATGAGCAGTTCTTC.

CDR3: CASSLGLAAPIYGYTF. The CDR3 DNA sequence: TGTGCCAGCAGCTTGGGTTTGGCAGCACCGATCTATGGCTACACCTTC. V and J are TRBV5-6 and TRBJ1-2; D is uncertain. The CDR3 loop spans 16 amino acids. V lost 0 bases and J 4 bases, leaving 16 bases between the germline ends. Germline lookup yields CDR1 SGHDT and CDR2 YYEEEE.

V is TRBV7-8 and J is TRBJ2-3; D remains ambiguous. CDR1 SGHVS and CDR2 FQNEAQ come from the germline V gene. V lost 5 bases and J lost 2, with 17 bases in between. This CDR3 has 16 amino acids. The CDR3 nucleotides are TGTGCCAGCAGCGCTCGATTTACTCTACCCACAGATACGCAGTATTTT. Protein product: CASSARFTLPTDTQYF.

This clonotype has just a few counts. The chain recombines TRBV20-1 with TRBJ1-5; possible D gene TRBD1, 5 bases. The V gene lost 3 bases and the J gene lost 1 base, with 19 bases spanning the gap. The CDR3 is made up of 17 amino acids. Germline V gives CDR1 DFQATT, CDR2 SNEGSKA (reference sequence). The CDR3 nucleotides are TGCAGTGCTAGGGATCGTTTTAGGCAGGGAAGCAATCAGCCCCAGCATTTT. As protein: CSARDRFRQGSNQPQHF.